These T cell receptor beta chains were read from a single sample in a study of pediatric ulcerative colitis. Clones were read by immunoSEQ multiplex PCR, and TCRdb kept only the in-frame ones, dropping some. Among 18,000 or so clones listed, 74% were seen once. The sample consisted of gut tissue. The receptors were gathered from a boy younger than 18 with moderate ulcerative colitis. Both conserved end residues are part of each CDR3. D genes are given only for firm matches. Rows give clone size only sometimes, using once, few, many, or a class for an expanded clone.

>NA|TRBJ1-4|TRBV6-5|NA
CASSSGDVYEKLFF
TGTGCCAGCAGTTCCGGGGACGTTTATGAAAAACTGTTTTTT
>NA|TRBJ1-4|TRBV7-9|NA
CASSGAGRDNEKLFF
TGTGCCAGCAGCGGAGCAGGGCGGGATAATGAAAAACTGTTTTTT
>NA|TRBJ1-2|TRBV27|NA
CASSLRGLMNYGYTF
TGTGCCAGCAGCCTTCGAGGACTGATGAACTATGGCTACACCTTC
>NA|TRBJ1-4|TRBV5-5|NA
CASSLLGPTNEKLFF
TGTGCCAGCAGCTTGTTAGGGCCAACTAATGAAAAACTGTTTTTT
>NA|TRBJ2-1|TRBV2|NA
CASSSSSYNEQFF
TGTGCCAGCTCATCGAGCTCCTACAATGAGCAGTTCTTC
>NA|TRBJ1-1|TRBV7-7|TRBD1
CASSRWDRNTEAFF
TGTGCCAGCAGCAGATGGGACAGGAACACTGAAGCTTTCTTT
>NA|TRBJ2-1|TRBV6-1|NA
CASSELEGGDEQFF
TGTGCCAGCAGTGAACTCGAGGGTGGTGATGAGCAGTTCTTC
>NA|TRBJ2-7|TRBV5-1|NA
CASSPQGYYEQYF
TGCGCCAGCAGCCCTCAGGGTTACTACGAGCAGTACTTC
>NA|TRBJ2-1|TRBV9|TRBD2
CASSVTSGRNNEQFF
TGTGCCAGCAGCGTAACCAGCGGGAGAAACAATGAGCAGTTCTTC
>NA|TRBJ2-5|TRBV27|NA
CASSFWGGRETQYF
TGTGCCAGCAGTTTTTGGGGGGGGCGGGAGACCCAGTACTTC
>NA|TRBJ2-3|TRBV7-9|NA
CASSFRGASTDTQYF
TGTGCCAGCAGCTTCCGGGGCGCAAGCACAGATACGCAGTATTTT
>NA|TRBJ2-3|TRBV4-2|NA
CASSQGGAEVRTDTQYF
TGTGCCAGCAGCCAAGGGGGAGCGGAAGTGCGCACAGATACGCAGTATTTT
>hyperexpanded|TRBJ2-7|TRBV4-3|NA
CASSQETGNTYEQYF
TGCGCCAGCAGCCAAGAGACAGGCAATACCTACGAGCAGTACTTC
>NA|TRBJ1-2|TRBV19|NA
CASNDPGQPNYGYTF
TGTGCCAGTAATGACCCAGGACAGCCCAACTATGGCTACACCTTC
>NA|TRBJ2-3|TRBV15|NA
CATSEPGSTTDTQYF
TGTGCCACCAGTGAGCCAGGGAGTACCACAGATACGCAGTATTTT
>NA|TRBJ2-7|TRBV4-1|TRBD2
CASSGLAGHEQYF
TGCGCCAGCAGCGGACTAGCGGGGCACGAGCAGTACTTC
>NA|TRBJ1-1|TRBV7-7|NA
CASSPTPNTEAFF
TGTGCCAGCAGCCCGACACCGAACACTGAAGCTTTCTTT
>once|TRBJ2-3|TRBV2|TRBD2
CASGGTSGPSTDTQYF
TGTGCCAGCGGCGGGACTAGCGGTCCTAGCACAGATACGCAGTATTTT
>NA|TRBJ1-1|TRBV7-8|NA
CASSSRPNTEAFF
TGTGCCAGCAGCTCGAGACCCAACACTGAAGCTTTCTTT
>NA|TRBJ2-7|TRBV25-1|NA
CASSGRYSYEQYF
TGTGCCAGCAGCGGCCGGTACTCCTACGAGCAGTACTTC
>NA|TRBJ2-7|TRBV5-1|TRBD2
CASSLGGSGILYEQYF
TGCGCCAGCAGCTTGGGGGGTAGCGGGATACTCTACGAGCAGTACTTC
>NA|TRBJ1-2|TRBV4-2|NA
CASSQVFPYGYTF
TGTGCCAGCAGCCAAGTCTTCCCCTATGGCTACACCTTC
>NA|TRBJ1-1|TRBV29-1|NA
CSVEDPAEAFF
TGCAGCGTTGAAGATCCCGCGGAAGCTTTCTTT
>few|TRBJ1-2|TRBV4-2|TRBD1
CASSQDGGRGRIRSYTF
TGTGCCAGCAGCCAAGATGGGGGCAGGGGGCGGATTAGGAGCTACACCTTC
>NA|TRBJ2-5|TRBV11-2|NA
CASRTTRPPISIGETQYF
TGTGCCAGCAGGACGACAAGACCACCTATATCGATCGGGGAGACCCAGTACTTC
>NA|TRBJ2-2|TRBV11-3|NA
CASSLEGAGGELFF
TGTGCCAGCAGCTTAGAGGGCGCGGGCGGGGAGCTGTTTTTT
>NA|TRBJ2-7|TRBV7-3|NA
CASSLRRGDEQYF
TGTGCCAGCAGCTTACGCCGTGGAGACGAGCAGTACTTC
>NA|TRBJ2-7|TRBV6-1|NA
CAIMNYEQYF
TGTGCCATCATGAACTACGAGCAGTACTTC
>NA|TRBJ2-3|TRBV19|TRBD2
CASSIDSGGAAKYF
TGTGCCAGTAGTATTGATAGCGGGGGGGCGGCTAAGTATTTT
>medium-sized|TRBJ2-7|TRBV7-2|NA
CASSLWGVGYEQYF
TGTGCCAGCAGCCTTTGGGGTGTGGGTTACGAGCAGTACTTC
>NA|TRBJ1-1|TRBV5-8|TRBD1
CASSNRDRGRLAFF
TGTGCCAGCAGCAACCGGGACAGGGGGCGCCTGGCTTTCTTT
>few|TRBJ1-4|TRBV9|NA
CASSVEGAANEKLFF
TGTGCCAGCAGCGTAGAGGGAGCTGCTAATGAAAAACTGTTTTTT
>NA|TRBJ2-7|TRBV28|NA
CAGAGKIAPYEQYF
TGTGCCGGGGCGGGGAAAATAGCCCCCTACGAGCAGTACTTC
>NA|TRBJ1-6|TRBV7-2|NA
CASSSRVYSPLHF
TGTGCCAGCAGCTCCCGGGTGTATTCACCCCTCCACTTT
>NA|TRBJ2-1|TRBV10-3|TRBD1
CAISRDRGLYNEQFF
TGTGCCATCAGTCGTGACAGGGGGCTTTACAATGAGCAGTTCTTC
>NA|TRBJ1-2|TRBV5-4|NA
CASRLLRGAFGYTF
TGTGCCAGCAGGCTATTAAGGGGGGCGTTTGGCTACACCTTC
>NA|TRBJ1-1|TRBV6-5|NA
CASSYAAGLGTEAFF
TGTGCCAGCAGTTACGCGGCGGGGCTAGGAACTGAAGCTTTCTTT
>NA|TRBJ2-1|TRBV5-1|TRBD2
CASSLSSGRGNEQFF
TGCGCCAGCAGCTTGTCGAGCGGGAGAGGAAATGAGCAGTTCTTC
>NA|TRBJ1-2|TRBV18|TRBD1
CASSPGTGGTFGYTF
TGTGCCAGCTCACCAGGGACAGGGGGTACCTTTGGCTACACCTTC
>NA|TRBJ2-1|TRBV5-1|TRBD2
CASSLRAGDYNEQFF
TGCGCCAGCAGCTTGAGAGCGGGGGATTACAATGAGCAGTTCTTC
>NA|TRBJ2-2|TRBV9|TRBD2
CASSVAPSGRRPGELFF
TGTGCCAGCAGCGTAGCTCCCAGCGGGAGGCGGCCCGGGGAGCTGTTTTTT
>NA|TRBJ2-7|TRBV5-6|NA
CASSHGTDEQYF
TGTGCCAGCAGCCATGGAACGGACGAGCAGTACTTC
>NA|TRBJ1-1|TRBV30|NA
CAQHPGVMNTEAFF
TGTGCCCAACATCCAGGGGTTATGAACACTGAAGCTTTCTTT
>NA|TRBJ2-1|TRBV10-3|NA
CAISEGGGLNEQFF
TGTGCCATCAGTGAAGGTGGGGGTCTCAATGAGCAGTTCTTC
>NA|TRBJ1-3|TRBV10-3|TRBD1
CAIKSDREGLNTIYF
TGTGCCATCAAATCCGACAGGGAGGGATTGAACACCATATATTTT
>NA|TRBJ2-2|TRBV19|NA
CASSISPGELFF
TGTGCCAGTAGTATATCCCCCGGGGAGCTGTTTTTT
>NA|TRBJ1-1|TRBV5-6|NA
CASSWGTTANTEAFF
TGTGCCAGCAGTTGGGGGACGACAGCGAACACTGAAGCTTTCTTT
>NA|TRBJ1-3|TRBV30|NA
CAWDNDRHSGNTIYF
TGTGCCTGGGACAATGACAGACACTCTGGAAACACCATATATTTT